These 4 T cell receptor beta chains share one sample of origin, sequenced in a study of PD-1 blockade in mismatch repair-deficient tumors. TCRdb's table, derived via immunoSEQ multiplex PCR, lists solely in-frame clones and lacks some. The repertoire holds about 100,000 clones, with approximately 80% as singletons. Sample: peripheral blood, taken approximately 35 weeks after starting pembrolizumab. These receptors all stem from an adult with mismatch repair-deficient cancer.

In its sample, this clone was seen a few times. The CDR3 loop is CASSRDPQETQYF. DNA of the CDR3: TGTGCCAGCAGCAGGGACCCCCAAGAGACCCAGTACTTC. V gene TRBV14 combines with J gene TRBJ2-5; D is tentatively TRBD1 or TRBD2 (5 bases each). CDR3 length: 13 residues. Trimming took 5 bases from V and 1 from J, leaving 8 bases between them. The germline CDR1 and CDR2 sequences are SGHDN and FVKESK.

About this clone itself: A much larger clonotype is one base distant, so this may be a read error. J is TRBJ2-5 and V is TRBV7-6; D is uncertain. The V end lost 3 bases, the J end lost 2 bases, and 7 bases lay between the germline ends. CDR3 size: 13 residues. The germline V gene encodes CDR1 SGHVS and CDR2 FNYEAQ. CDR3: CASSFGLQETQYF. The CDR3 nucleotides read TGTGCCAGCAGCTTTGGGTTACAAGAGACCCAGTACTTC.

This clone came up once. This chain links TRBV7-8 with TRBJ2-4; D might be TRBD2 (5 bases). Trimming removed 2 bases at V and 0 bases at J, with 11 bases between. Germline lookup yields CDR1 SGHVS and CDR2 FQNEAQ. The length of the CDR3 is 16 residues. CDR3 DNA: TGTGCCAGCAGCTTATATCCGGGGTTAGCCAAAAACATTCAGTACTTC. Its protein product is CASSLYPGLAKNIQYF.

This clone is a singleton in its sample. The genes are TRBV4-1 and TRBJ2-1; D gene unclear. This CDR3 region has 14 residues. Trimming stripped 1 base from V and 8 bases from J, with 12 bases between. CDR1 and CDR2 from the germline V gene are MGHRA and YSYEKL. CDR3 sequence (DNA): TGCGCCAGCAGCCAAGCGCTAGGAATGGATGAGCAGTTCTTC. It is translated as CASSQALGMDEQFF.